These 24 T cell receptor beta chains share one sample of origin, sequenced in a study of T cells after yellow fever vaccination. TCRdb processed the 5' RACE reads anew with MiXCR; each CDR3 protein has one entry. The sample yields roughly 260,000 distinct CDR3 sequences, approximately 13% seen once. This material consisted of CD4+ T cells sorted from PBMCs, taken 45 days after the yellow fever booster vaccination. Source of these receptors: a man aged 25 to 45 who received the YFV17D yellow fever vaccine.

This clonotype has a handful of counts. The chain recombines TRBV11-1 with TRBJ2-1; D is unresolved. Germline V gene sequence: CDR1 SGHAT, CDR2 FQDESV (reference sequence). Trimming left V 2 bases short and J 10 bases short, with 15 bases between. CDR3 length: 14 amino acids. For the CDR3, the DNA is TGTGCCAGCAGCTTAAGATGGAGCCCCAACGAGCAGTTCTTC. Protein sequence: CASSLRWSPNEQFF.

This clonotype was seen a few times. In DNA, the CDR3 is TGTGCCAGCAGTTTAATGGCCGGAGAAGAGACCCAGTACTTC. This encodes CASSLMAGEETQYF. The V gene is TRBV12-3 or TRBV12-4, the J gene TRBJ2-5; unclear D gene. Trimming took 2 bases from V and 3 from J, leaving 10 bases between them. CDR3 length: 14 residues.

As to this clonotype: At one end, the junction sequence differs from germline, possibly due to a read error. The chain recombines TRBV19 with TRBJ2-3, with 7 bases aligning to TRBD1. Germline V gives CDR1 LNHDA, CDR2 SQIVND (reference sequence). CDR3 length equals 11 residues. CDR3 DNA: TGTGCCAGTAGTGACAGGGTCCATCAAGCTTTT. It is translated as CASSDRVHQAF. The variable domain in full, with the rest retrieved from reference TRBV19 and TRBJ2-3, is DGGITQSPKYLFRKEGQNVTLSCEQNLNHDAMYWYRQDPGQGLRLIYYSQIVNDFQKGDIAEGYSVSREKKESFPLTVTSAQKNPTAFYLCASSDRVHQAFGPGTRLTVL.

The chain links TRBV5-1 to TRBJ2-7, with TRBD2 as a possible D gene (6 bases). Germline CDR1 and CDR2: SGHRS and YFSETQ. The CDR3 extends over 16 amino acids. V was pared by 0 bases and J by 1 base, with 14 bases between. The CDR3: CASSLEPLAQSYEQYF. In DNA form, the CDR3 reads TGCGCCAGCAGCTTGGAACCGCTAGCGCAGTCCTACGAGCAGTACTTC.

This clonotype occurred many times. The rearrangement uses TRBV7-2 and TRBJ2-3, with D perhaps matching TRBD2 (6 bases). The V end lost 2 bases, the J end lost 0 bases, and 9 bases lay between the germline ends. This CDR3 comprises 15 residues. Germline lookup yields CDR1 SGHTA and CDR2 FQGNSA. The CDR3 DNA reads TGTGCCAGCAGCTTACAAGCGGGCAGCACAGATACGCAGTATTTT. Translating gives CASSLQAGSTDTQYF.

This clonotype has only a few counts. The chain employs TRBV11-2 and TRBJ1-1; D is undetermined. Germline CDR1 SGHAT, CDR2 FQNNGV. The V end lost 1 base, the J end lost 7 bases, and 10 bases lay between the germline ends. CDR3 length: 13 residues. CDR3 loop: CASSLGLGSEAFF. The CDR3 DNA reads TGTGCCAGCAGCTTAGGATTGGGCAGTGAAGCTTTCTTT.

This chain uses TRBV5-6 with TRBJ2-1, with no clear D. Germline V gene sequence: CDR1 SGHDT, CDR2 YYEEEE. This CDR3 has 14 residues. With 2 bases removed from V and 9 bases from J, the gap between germline ends came to 15 bases. Written as DNA, the CDR3 is TGTGCCAGCAGCTTCGGACCCACCATTGGTGAGCAGTTCTTC. This translates into CASSFGPTIGEQFF.

This clonotype was picked up a small number of times. This chain connects TRBV9 to TRBJ2-1, with 9 bases matching TRBD1. The CDR3 consists of 16 residues. Per germline, CDR1 SGDLS and CDR2 YYNGEE. The V and J ends lost 0 bases and 12 bases, in that order; junction bases with no gene match: 13. CDR3 DNA: TGTGCCAGCAGCGTAGGTTTGGGACAGGGCCCTAGCGGGCAGTTCTTC. It specifies CASSVGLGQGPSGQFF.

The gene calls are TRBV6-1 and TRBJ2-2; possibly TRBD2 for D (6 bases). In germline, CDR1 is MNHNS, CDR2 SASEGT. This CDR3 is 14 amino acids long. Trimming removed 11 bases at V and 0 bases at J, with 13 bases between. CDR3 sequence reads: CACRDWTNTGELFF. The CDR3 DNA reads TGTGCCTGCCGGGACTGGACGAACACCGGGGAGCTGTTTTTT.

This clonotype was found many times. The chain carries TRBV7-2 and TRBJ2-7; D perhaps matches TRBD1 (6 bases). The CDR3 has 12 residues. The V gene lost 4 bases and the J gene lost 3 bases, with 7 bases spanning the gap. Germline V gene lookup returns CDR1 SGHTA and CDR2 FQGNSA. The chain's CDR3 is CASSSTGYEQYF. The CDR3 DNA reads as TGTGCCAGCAGCTCGACAGGCTACGAGCAGTACTTC.

J is TRBJ2-5 and V is TRBV4-3; D perhaps matches TRBD1 (6 bases). Trimming removed 1 base at V and 9 bases at J, with 12 bases between. The CDR3 spans 13 residues. Germline lookup yields CDR1 LGHNA and CDR2 YSLEER. CDR3 sequence reads: CASSQVPDSAQYF. CDR3 sequence (DNA): TGCGCCAGCAGCCAAGTCCCGGACAGTGCCCAGTACTTC.

The J gene is TRBJ2-7, the V gene TRBV10-2, with 8 bases that match TRBD2. The CDR3 consists of 14 residues. The V gene's germline CDR1 is WSHSY and CDR2 SAAADI. V lost 6 bases and J lost 2; bases outside the gene matches: 6. This chain's CDR3 is CASRKPGLAYEQYF. The CDR3 nucleotides read TGCGCCAGCAGGAAGCCGGGACTAGCCTACGAGCAGTACTTC.

The V and J genes are TRBV11-3 and TRBJ2-1; 12 positions match TRBD2. Germline CDR1 and CDR2: SGHNT and YENEEA. There are 17 residues in the CDR3. The V and J ends lost 1 base and 5 bases, in that order; junction bases with no gene match: 6. Written as DNA, the CDR3 is TGTGCCAGCAGCTTAGGACTAGCGGGAGTAGTCCACAATGAGCAGTTCTTC. It codes for CASSLGLAGVVHNEQFF. The full variable domain, completed using reference TRBV11-3 and TRBJ2-1, is EAGVVQSPRYKIIEKKQPVAFWCNPISGHNTLYWYLQNLGQGPELLIRYENEEAVDDSQLPKDRFSAERLKGVDSTLKIQPAELGDSAVYLCASSLGLAGVVHNEQFFGPGTRLTVL.

This clonotype was found a few times. The CDR3 region has the DNA TGTGCCATCAACACTCAGACCAACTACGAGCAGTACTTC. It specifies CAINTQTNYEQYF. The chain has TRBV10-3 and TRBJ2-7; D gene ambiguous. The CDR3 runs 13 residues. V lost 7 bases to trimming and J lost 3 bases, with 13 bases between them. Looked up from germline, CDR1 is ENHRY and CDR2 is SYGVKD.

The gene calls are TRBV6-2 or TRBV6-3 and TRBJ2-1; the match to TRBD2 covers 13 bases. This CDR3 has 17 amino acids. Germline CDR1 MNHEY, CDR2 SVGEGT. V was pared by 5 bases and J by 4 bases, with 8 bases of the junction left unmatched. CDR3 nucleotides: TGTGCCAGCAGTAAGGGGACTAGCGGGGTATATTACAATGAGCAGTTCTTC. Its protein is CASSKGTSGVYYNEQFF.

This clonotype has only a few counts. This chain connects TRBV5-1 to TRBJ2-3; 7 nucleotides agree with TRBD2. Germline assignment: CDR1 SGHRS and CDR2 YFSETQ. J lost 7 bases, V lost 3 bases, and 8 bases had no gene match. The CDR3 contains 14 residues. This CDR3 is CASSSGGPPNTQYF. CDR3 nucleotide sequence: TGCGCCAGCAGCTCGGGAGGCCCCCCGAATACGCAGTATTTT.

This chain links TRBV29-1 with TRBJ2-5, with D possibly TRBD2 on 5 matching bases. V lost 7 bases and J 2 bases, leaving 11 bases between the germline ends. The CDR3 runs 12 residues. Germline CDR1 is SQVTM and CDR2 is ANQGSEA. CDR3 DNA: TGCAGCGGAGGGCTACCACAAGAGACCCAGTACTTC. Its protein product is CSGGLPQETQYF. Complete variable domain (other parts from reference TRBV29-1 and TRBJ2-5): SAVISQKPSRDICQRGTSLTIQCQVDSQVTMMFWYRQQPGQSLTLIATANQGSEATYESGFVIDKFPISRPNLTFSTLTVSNMSPEDSSIYLCSGGLPQETQYFGPGTRLLVL.

V is TRBV3-1 and J is TRBJ2-7; D remains ambiguous. The V gene lost 0 bases and the J gene lost 3 bases, with 9 bases spanning the gap. This CDR3 has 14 amino acids. Germline values: CDR1 LGHDT, CDR2 YNNKEL (reference sequence). In DNA, the CDR3 is TGTGCCAGCAGCCAAGATAGGATTCTCTACGAGCAGTACTTC. As protein: CASSQDRILYEQYF.

The chain is built from TRBV7-2 and TRBJ2-3, with D unclear. The CDR3 is 10 residues long. CDR1 is SGHTA and CDR2 is FQGNSA in the germline V gene. V was pared by 5 bases and J by 7 bases, with 4 bases between. The CDR3 sequence: CASSGYTQYF. The DNA of the CDR3 is TGTGCCAGCAGCGGGTATACGCAGTATTTT.

V gene TRBV20-1 combines with J gene TRBJ1-5; D remains ambiguous. V dropped 6 bases and J dropped 1 base, with 16 bases sitting between them. The V gene's germline CDR1 is DFQATT and CDR2 SNEGSKA (reference sequence). This CDR3 region has 15 residues. The CDR3, as DNA: TGCAGTGCAAAGCTGGACGGGGTGAGCAATCAGCCCCAGCATTTT. It encodes CSAKLDGVSNQPQHF.

The V gene is TRBV12-3 or TRBV12-4, the J gene TRBJ2-5, with TRBD2 identical over 10 bases. The CDR3 sequence is 17 residues long. Trimming cost V 1 base and J 3 bases; bases outside gene matches: 8. The CDR3 is CASSLGALAGVEETQYF. The CDR3 region has the DNA TGTGCCAGCAGTTTAGGGGCCCTAGCGGGAGTGGAAGAGACCCAGTACTTC.

V is TRBV6-2 or TRBV6-3 and J is TRBJ2-4; D might be TRBD2 (6 bases). CDR1 and CDR2 from the germline V gene are MNHEY and SVGEGT. There are 14 residues in the CDR3. Trimming pared 4 bases from V and 3 bases from J, leaving 10 bases between. The CDR3 reads CASSSSADKNIQYF. In DNA form, the CDR3 reads TGTGCCAGCAGTTCTAGCGCCGACAAAAACATTCAGTACTTC.

This clonotype occurred many times. The chain has TRBV18 and TRBJ2-2, with D perhaps given as TRBD1 or TRBD2 (5 bases each). Germline CDR1 and CDR2: KGHSH and LQKENI. V was pared by 1 base and J by 7 bases, with 19 bases between. The CDR3 is 17 residues long. The CDR3 sequence is CASSPRGVAAVIGELFF. The CDR3 DNA follows: TGTGCCAGCTCACCACGAGGGGTCGCGGCAGTTATCGGGGAGCTGTTTTTT.

The rearrangement links TRBV11-2 to TRBJ2-2; 11 bases line up with TRBD1. Trimming took 5 bases from V and 0 from J; bases not matched to a gene: 8. This CDR3 comprises 18 residues. Germline CDR1 is SGHAT and CDR2 is FQNNGV. As DNA, the CDR3 is TGTGCCAGCAGCCTAAGGACAGGGGGCGAGACGAACACCGGGGAGCTGTTTTTT. Translation: CASSLRTGGETNTGELFF.